This record covers a single T cell receptor (beta chain). The data derive from a study of CXCR3-negative and CXCR3-positive naive CD8 T cells. The method, 5' RACE with UMI labels, was used to prepare the TRB cDNA libraries. TCRdb re-called the 5' RACE reads; one entry per CDR3 protein, DNA not given. With about 130,000 distinct CDR3 sequences in the sample, the ten largest clones hold approximately 0.51%. CDR3 size: 13 residues. Germline CDR1 is MDHEN and CDR2 is SYDVKM. The chain links TRBV28 to TRBJ2-7; TCRdb gives TRBD1 as the D gene, but with no DNA this cannot be confirmed. This receptor was identified in a human donor in good health. Some clones in this sample may be carry-over from other donors' samples. Sequenced sample: naive CXCR3- CD8+ T cells from blood. Noted subset: CD45RO-CCR7+CD27+CD95- naive CD8+ T cells lacking CXCR3 (TNR3-). This CDR3 reads CASTLTGVYEQYF.